This T cell receptor beta chain appears in the sequencing data of a study of blood T cell repertoires in COVID-19. Produced via immunoSEQ multiplex PCR; TCRdb's table is partial and in-frame only. The sample lists 310,000 or so clones, roughly 87% seen once, with over 2% in the top ten. V shed 2 bases and J shed 4 bases, with 10 bases lying between them. CDR1 is SGDLS, CDR2 YYNGEE, per germline. CDR3 length equals 14 residues. Sequenced: peripheral blood. The chain carries TRBV9 and TRBJ1-5; D ambiguous. This TCR was recovered from a woman between 50 and 59 years old who had recovered from COVID-19. The CDR3 nucleotides are TGTGCCAGCAGCGTGGCCCCGTCAAATCAGCCCCAGCATTTT. It specifies CASSVAPSNQPQHF.